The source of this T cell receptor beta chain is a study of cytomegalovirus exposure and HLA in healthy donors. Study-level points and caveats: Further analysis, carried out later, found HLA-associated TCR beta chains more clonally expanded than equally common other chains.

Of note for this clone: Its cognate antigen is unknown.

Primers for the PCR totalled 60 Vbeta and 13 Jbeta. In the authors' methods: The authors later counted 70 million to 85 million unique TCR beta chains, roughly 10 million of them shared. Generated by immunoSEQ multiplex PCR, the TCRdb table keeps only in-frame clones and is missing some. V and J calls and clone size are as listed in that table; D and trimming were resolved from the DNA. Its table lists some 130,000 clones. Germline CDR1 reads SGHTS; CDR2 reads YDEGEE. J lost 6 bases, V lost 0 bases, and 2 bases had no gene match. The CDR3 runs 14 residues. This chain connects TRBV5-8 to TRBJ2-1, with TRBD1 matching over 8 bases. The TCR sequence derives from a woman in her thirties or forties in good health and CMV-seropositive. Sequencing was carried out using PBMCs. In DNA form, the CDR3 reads TGTGCCAGCAGCTTGGGCGGGACAGGCAATGAGCAGTTCTTC. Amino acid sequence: CASSLGGTGNEQFF.